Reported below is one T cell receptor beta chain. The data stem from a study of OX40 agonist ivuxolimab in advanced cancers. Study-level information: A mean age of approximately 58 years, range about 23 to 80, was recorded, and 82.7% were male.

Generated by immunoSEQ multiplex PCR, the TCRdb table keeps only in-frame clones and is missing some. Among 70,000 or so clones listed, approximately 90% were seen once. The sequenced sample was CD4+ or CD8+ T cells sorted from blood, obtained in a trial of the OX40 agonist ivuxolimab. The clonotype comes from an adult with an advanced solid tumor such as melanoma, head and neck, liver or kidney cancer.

The CDR3 protein is CASSDSGLAGYYEKLFF. The CDR3 DNA is TGTGCCAGCAGTGACTCCGGTCTAGCGGGGTACTATGAAAAACTGTTTTTT. The chain employs TRBV6-4 and TRBJ1-4; no clear D gene. Germline V gives CDR1 MRHNA, CDR2 SNTAGT. This CDR3 spans 17 amino acids. With 0 bases removed from V and 6 bases from J, the gap between germline ends came to 17 bases.